This TCR beta chain was captured by sequencing in a study of cytomegalovirus exposure and HLA in healthy donors. Study-wide points: Association of 16,951 TCR beta sequences with HLA alleles was found at 0.05 false discovery rate in a later analysis.

This CDR3 contains 15 residues. Trimming took 5 bases from V and 5 from J; bases not matched to a gene: 10. Germline-derived CDR1 and CDR2 are SGHNT and YYREEE (reference sequence). Points on this clone: Its specificity is not known.

The PCR was carried out with 60 Vbeta primers and 13 Jbeta primers. Sequencing used immunoSEQ multiplex PCR; TCRdb keeps in-frame clones, though not all of them. The table shows under 70,000 clones, with around 67% occurring only once. The specimen sequenced was PBMCs. The chain combines TRBV5-4 with TRBJ1-2; 9 positions agree with TRBD1. The clonotype was recovered from a woman between 25 and 40 years old in good health and CMV-seronegative. The CDR3 loop reads CASSPTGGARYGYTF. In DNA, the CDR3 is TGTGCCAGCAGTCCTACAGGGGGCGCTAGGTATGGCTACACCTTC.